Following are 10 T cell receptor beta chains from one sample sequenced in a study of technical replicates of blood from a handful of donors. Sequencing used immunoSEQ multiplex PCR; TCRdb keeps in-frame clones, though not all of them. The data show around 100,000 clones, approximately 95% seen once. Sequenced sample: T cells isolated from PBMCs. The receptors originated from a human donor in good health.

In its sample, this clone was seen once. The V and J genes are TRBV11-3 and TRBJ2-5; TRBD1 might be the D (5 bases). V shed 6 bases and J shed 5 bases, with 10 bases lying between them. The germline V gene encodes CDR1 SGHNT and CDR2 YENEEA. This CDR3 has 12 amino acids. DNA for the CDR3: TGTGCCAGCAGTCAGGGTGGGGAGACCCAGTACTTC. It yields the protein CASSQGGETQYF.

This chain connects TRBV27 to TRBJ1-1; 7 bases are shared with TRBD1. The CDR3 spans 13 residues. V trimming: 6 bases; J trimming: 2 bases; junction bases outside the gene matches: 3. CDR1 is MNHEY and CDR2 is SMNVEV in the germline V gene (reference sequence). As DNA, the CDR3 is TGTGCCAGCAGGGGACAGCCTAACACTGAAGCTTTCTTT. Its protein product is CASRGQPNTEAFF.

The chain carries TRBV5-6 and TRBJ2-7; perhaps TRBD1 as D (5 bases). V was trimmed by 3 bases and J by 0 bases, leaving 10 bases between them. The CDR3 contains 14 residues. Germline V gene lookup returns CDR1 SGHDT and CDR2 YYEEEE. The CDR3 DNA is TGTGCCAGCAGCTCTGACAGATTCTCCTACGAGCAGTACTTC. Encoded protein: CASSSDRFSYEQYF.

CDR3 sequence (DNA): TGTGCCAGCAGTGACCGAGTGAACACTGAAGCTTTCTTT. It yields the protein CASSDRVNTEAFF. This chain connects TRBV2 to TRBJ1-1; unclear D gene. Trimming left V 3 bases short and J 0 bases short, with 5 bases between. From germline, CDR1 is SNHLY and CDR2 FYNNEI. The CDR3 extends over 13 amino acids.

This chain connects TRBV11-3 to TRBJ2-7; a weak D match, TRBD1 (6 bases). Germline loops: CDR1 SGHNT, CDR2 YENEEA. V was pared by 8 bases and J by 1 base, with 12 bases between. This CDR3 contains 13 residues. This CDR3 reads CASGDTESYEQYF. DNA of the CDR3: TGTGCCAGCGGGGACACGGAATCCTACGAGCAGTACTTC.

In regard to this clone: The junction does not match germline at one end; this may be a read error. This chain joins TRBV5-1 and TRBJ2-1; tentatively, D is TRBD2 (6 bases). Germline CDR1 reads SGHRS; CDR2 reads YFSETQ. The CDR3 extends over 15 amino acids. The chain's CDR3 is CASSSGGTSTAWGVF. The CDR3 region has the DNA TGCGCCAGCAGCTCCGGGGGTACTAGTACCGCCTGGGGTGTCTTC. Supplemented by reference TRBV5-1 and TRBJ2-1, the full variable domain reads KAGVTQTPRYLIKTRGQQVTLSCSPISGHRSVSWYQQTPGQGLQFLFEYFSETQRNKGNFPGRFSGRQFSNSRSEMNVSTLELGDSALYLCASSSGGTSTAWGVFGPGTRLTVL.

J is TRBJ2-7 and V is TRBV27; 9 nucleotides align to TRBD1. The ends lost 4 bases at V and 3 bases at J; junction bases unmatched: 7. Germline values: CDR1 MNHEY, CDR2 SMNVEV (reference sequence). This CDR3 has 15 amino acids. The CDR3 bases are TGTGCCAGCAGTTCAGTAGGGACAGGGATCTACGAGCAGTACTTC. This gives the protein CASSSVGTGIYEQYF.

V and J are TRBV11-2 and TRBJ1-1, with D possibly matching TRBD1 (6 bases). The CDR3 sequence is 14 residues long. Trimming left V 1 base short and J 5 bases short, with 11 bases between. Germline V lookup: CDR1 SGHAT, CDR2 FQNNGV. CDR3 DNA: TGTGCCAGCAGCTTAGGAGGGGGGGGGACTGAAGCTTTCTTT. Amino acids: CASSLGGGGTEAFF.

V gene TRBV19 combines with J gene TRBJ2-5; tentative D call: TRBD2 (6 bases). CDR3 length equals 15 residues. Germline CDR1 LNHDA, CDR2 SQIVND (reference sequence). Trimming cost V 3 bases and J 1 base, with 12 bases left between them. The CDR3 bases are TGTGCCAGTAGTATTCAAACGGGAGCCCAAGAGACCCAGTACTTC. Translating gives CASSIQTGAQETQYF.

The chain is built from TRBV2 and TRBJ2-3, with 8 bases that match TRBD2. The junction had 12 bases not matched to a gene; V was cut back by 8 bases and J by 5 bases. The germline V gene has CDR1 SNHLY and CDR2 FYNNEI. The CDR3 length is 15 residues. CDR3: CASLRQAGAKDTQYF. The CDR3 region has the DNA TGTGCCAGCCTACGGCAAGCGGGAGCAAAAGATACGCAGTATTTT.